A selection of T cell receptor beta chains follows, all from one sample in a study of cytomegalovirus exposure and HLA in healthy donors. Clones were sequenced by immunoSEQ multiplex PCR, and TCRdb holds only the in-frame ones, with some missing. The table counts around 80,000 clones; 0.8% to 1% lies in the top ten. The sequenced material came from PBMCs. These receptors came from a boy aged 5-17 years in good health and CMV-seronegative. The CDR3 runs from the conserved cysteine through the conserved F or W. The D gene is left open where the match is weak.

CASSLVRGTQYF TRBV7-6 NA
CASSSRGRINTEAFF TRBV7-9 NA
CASRAGTMNTEAFF TRBV5-1 NA
CASSRGPAYEQYF TRBV7-3 NA
CATSSGQTVAEAFF TRBV15 NA
CAGSITQGAYTEAFF TRBV30 TRBD1
CASSGRDRGNQPQHF TRBV2 TRBD1
CASSAGLTENYGYTF TRBV7-9 NA
CASSLASGRLGPYEQYF TRBV5-5 TRBD2
CAEVVGPYNEQFF TRBV5-4 NA
CASSADPGGSYEQYF TRBV18 NA
CASSLDGRALWEQYF TRBV5-6 TRBD2
CAWTAGGNQPQHF TRBV30 NA
CASSESKAGMYNEQFF TRBV10-1 TRBD2
CASSPRDREGSPLHF TRBV9 TRBD1
CASRSGDNEQFF TRBV19 TRBD2
CASSPLGRGMETQYF TRBV25-1 NA
CASSQGQTNYGYTF TRBV13 NA
CASSLAGTGVKTQYF TRBV7-2 NA
CAAGGPLGTEAFF TRBV19 NA
CASSRDYSAYEQYF TRBV4-3 TRBD2
CASSKDRPNQPQHF TRBV19 TRBD1
CASSDRVEIYGYTF TRBV2 NA
CAWVDRLNTEAFF TRBV30 TRBD1
CASSLAGGTEAFF TRBV27 TRBD1
CASSTGWELRSTEAFF TRBV25-1 NA
CSVRAGATDTQYF TRBV29-1 TRBD2
CASSGPTGPGNTIYF TRBV10-2 TRBD1
CASSLKGTGGNQPQHF TRBV7-2 TRBD1
CASEPGLAGADTQYF TRBV5-1 TRBD2
CSVPTSVSYNEQFF TRBV29-1 NA
CASKDGGNQPQHF TRBV6-6 NA
CASRRTGDEQYF TRBV2 TRBD1